Presented here are 16 T cell receptor beta chains from one specimen sequenced in a study of shared clonotypes between healthy human individuals. Clones were sequenced by immunoSEQ multiplex PCR, and TCRdb holds only the in-frame ones, with some missing. The sample yields millions of clones, roughly nine tenths seen once. The source material was naive CD4+ T cells sorted from blood. Documented subset: CD45RA+ positively selected. The receptors here all came from a man between 18 and 29 years old in good health.

The rearrangement links TRBV6-1 to TRBJ1-4, with D possibly matching TRBD1 (5 bases). Trimming left V 6 bases short and J 8 bases short, with 19 bases between. Germline V CDR1 and CDR2: MNHNS, SASEGT. The CDR3 is 15 amino acids. The CDR3 here is CASRGTGTGGEKLFF. CDR3 nucleotides: TGTGCCAGCAGGGGGACCGGGACCGGTGGGGAAAAACTGTTTTTT.

This clone was detected only once. This chain links TRBV18 with TRBJ2-5; 9 bases match TRBD1. V trimming: 3 bases; J trimming: 5 bases; junction bases outside the gene matches: 10. The CDR3 is made up of 16 amino acids. CDR1 is KGHSH and CDR2 is LQKENI in the germline V gene. DNA of the CDR3: TGTGCCAGCTCACCCGTTACAGGGGGCCGTAGGGAGACCCAGTACTTC. It translates to CASSPVTGGRRETQYF.

The rearrangement uses TRBV10-1 and TRBJ2-2; D may be TRBD2 (7 bases). CDR3 size: 16 residues. V was shortened by 2 bases and J by 0 bases, with 10 bases between the two germline ends. Germline V gene lookup returns CDR1 WNHNN and CDR2 SYGVQD (reference sequence). DNA for the CDR3: TGCGCCAGCAGTGAGAGGGGGGGGACGAACACCGGGGAGCTGTTTTTT. Amino acids: CASSERGGTNTGELFF.

This clone was recorded a few times. The chain links TRBV2 to TRBJ1-1, with no clear D. V lost 8 bases and J 6 bases, leaving 7 bases between the germline ends. The CDR3 extends over 10 amino acids. CDR1 is SNHLY, CDR2 FYNNEI, per germline. The CDR3, as DNA: TGTGCCAGCGCGACTTCTGAAGCTTTCTTT. Translated: CASATSEAFF.

A few counts support this clone. This CDR3 is also generated by other DNA sequences in the sample. This rearrangement joins TRBV6-5 to TRBJ1-5; 9 nucleotides line up with TRBD1. The germline V gene has CDR1 MNHEY and CDR2 SVGAGI. With 6 bases clipped from V and 5 bases from J, the junction kept 2 bases outside the gene matches. This CDR3 region has 13 residues. CDR3 region: CASSRTGDQPQHF. DNA for the CDR3: TGTGCCAGCAGCCGGACAGGGGATCAGCCCCAGCATTTT.

The V and J genes are TRBV7-8 and TRBJ1-1, with 7 nucleotides matching TRBD1. Germline lookup yields CDR1 SGHVS and CDR2 FQNEAQ. V was pared by 5 bases and J by 3 bases, with 6 bases of the junction left unmatched. The CDR3 is 14 amino acids. CDR3 amino acids: CASSLRDRDTEAFF. The CDR3, as DNA: TGTGCCAGCAGCCTACGAGACAGGGACACTGAAGCTTTCTTT.

The V gene is TRBV2, the J gene TRBJ1-5; D perhaps matches TRBD1 (5 bases). V lost 0 bases, J lost 2 bases, and 11 bases lay in between. The CDR3 is 16 residues long. The germline V gene has CDR1 SNHLY and CDR2 FYNNEI. The CDR3 DNA reads TGTGCCAGCAGTGAAGCCCTTGGGGGGGGCAATCAGCCCCAGCATTTT. This gives the protein CASSEALGGGNQPQHF.

DNA for the CDR3: TGTGCCAGCAGTTACTCCGGGACTAGCGGGCCTACGAATGAGCAGTTCTTC. Encoded protein: CASSYSGTSGPTNEQFF. The chain has TRBV28 and TRBJ2-1; 12 nucleotides align to TRBD2. Germline V gene lookup returns CDR1 MDHEN and CDR2 SYDVKM. The J segment lost 7 bases and the V segment lost 4 bases, leaving 11 bases of the junction unmatched. The CDR3 contains 17 residues.

This clone was seen only once. The chain uses TRBV6-6 and TRBJ1-4, with D possibly matching TRBD1 (5 bases). The CDR3 loop spans 14 amino acids. V was clipped by 5 bases and J by 4 bases, with 11 bases between them. Germline V CDR1 and CDR2: MNHNY, SVGAGI (reference sequence). CDR3 sequence: CASSRDANNEKLFF. The CDR3 DNA follows: TGTGCCAGCAGTAGGGACGCCAATAATGAAAAACTGTTTTTT.

The J gene is TRBJ2-1, the V gene TRBV30; possibly TRBD1 or TRBD2 for D (6 bases each). Germline loops: CDR1 GTSNPN, CDR2 SVGIG (reference sequence). Trimming shortened V by 1 base and J by 0 bases, and 19 bases separated the two germline ends. CDR3 length: 18 residues. CDR3 protein: CAWSAKVRGHPSYNEQFF. Here the CDR3 DNA reads TGTGCCTGGAGTGCCAAAGTCCGGGGGCACCCCTCCTACAATGAGCAGTTCTTC.

The J gene is TRBJ2-3, the V gene TRBV5-1; 10 bases align to TRBD1. The CDR3 runs to 16 residues. V lost 4 bases to trimming and J lost 3 bases; unmatched junction nucleotides: 8. The germline V gene has CDR1 SGHRS and CDR2 YFSETQ. CDR3: CASSAGTGDWTDTQYF. In DNA form, the CDR3 reads TGCGCCAGCAGCGCCGGGACAGGGGATTGGACAGATACGCAGTATTTT.

The V call is TRBV6-5, the J call TRBJ2-4; D ambiguous. Germline V CDR1 and CDR2: MNHEY, SVGAGI. The CDR3 extends over 11 amino acids. Trimming took 6 bases from V and 9 from J, leaving 9 bases between them. In nucleotides, the CDR3 is TGTGCCAGCAGCCAAGGGTCCATTCAGTACTTC. Its translation: CASSQGSIQYF.

The V gene is TRBV9, the J gene TRBJ2-5; 9 positions match TRBD2. V gave up 4 bases and J gave up 5 bases; unmatched junction bases: 9. Germline values: CDR1 SGDLS, CDR2 YYNGEE. The CDR3 contains 15 residues. This CDR3 is CASSPGSGSGETQYF. DNA for the CDR3: TGTGCCAGCAGCCCTGGTAGCGGGAGTGGGGAGACCCAGTACTTC.

This clone was seen only once. The chain couples TRBV27 to TRBJ1-6, with D uncertain. Trimming left V 2 bases short and J 9 bases short, with 11 bases between. The germline V gene has CDR1 MNHEY and CDR2 SMNVEV (reference sequence). The CDR3 length is 14 residues. CDR3 sequence reads: CASSLAGVGSPLHF. CDR3 in DNA: TGTGCCAGCAGTTTAGCCGGGGTTGGTTCACCCCTCCACTTT.

The chain uses TRBV4-1 and TRBJ2-7; 8 nucleotides line up with TRBD1. Germline trimming cut 0 bases from V and 13 bases from J; bases unmatched to any gene: 11. Germline loops: CDR1 MGHRA, CDR2 YSYEKL. The CDR3 contains 14 residues. CDR3 amino acids: CASSQDVVDRGLYF. The CDR3 DNA is TGCGCCAGCAGCCAAGACGTCGTCGACAGGGGACTCTACTTC.

This chain joins TRBV5-1 and TRBJ1-3; TRBD1 is a possible D gene (5 bases). Trimming took off 0 bases at V and 0 bases at J, with 13 bases between the two ends. The CDR3 spans 17 residues. The V gene's germline CDR1 is SGHRS and CDR2 YFSETQ. CDR3 DNA: TGCGCCAGCAGCTTGGCCGAGTCGGGGACCTCTGGAAACACCATATATTTT. Its translation: CASSLAESGTSGNTIYF.